This T cell receptor beta chain was obtained from a study of shared clonotypes between healthy human individuals. Study-level findings and limits: With a few donors compared, around 5.4% of naive CD4 clonotypes were shared.

It was across several immunoSEQ plates that each subset's genomic DNA was evenly split. Produced via immunoSEQ multiplex PCR; TCRdb's table is partial and in-frame only. The sample contains roughly 1,500,000 clones, approximately 98% of which appear only once. In the case of this clone: What it binds is unknown.

Trimming stripped 6 bases from V and 10 bases from J, with 22 bases between. There are 15 residues in the CDR3. The germline CDR1 and CDR2 sequences are MNHEY and SVGAGI. The J gene is TRBJ2-1, the V gene TRBV6-5; D might be TRBD2 (7 bases). This receptor was obtained from a man aged 30 to 45 in good health. The sample taken for sequencing was naive CD4+ T cells sorted from blood. Subset of the sample: CD45RA+ positively selected. In DNA, the CDR3 is TGTGCCAGCAGGGAAAGGGGGTCGATGGGAGGGGAGCAGTTCTTC. Its translation: CASRERGSMGGEQFF.